The source of this T cell receptor beta chain is a study of T cell repertoires in cytomegalovirus infection. Whole-study context: CMV infection together with matching HLA type was indicated by public TCR beta signatures. Study outcomes and limitations: Using cumulative public TCR beta family frequency, the authors identified those who carried CMV together with the relevant HLA.

Germline V gene data show CDR1 as DFQATT and CDR2 as SNEGSKA (reference sequence). The CDR3 loop spans 19 amino acids. The V gene end was trimmed by 3 bases and the J gene end by 2 bases; junction bases not matched to a gene: 12. Concerning this clonotype: What it recognizes is unknown.

TCRdb itself ran the reads through MiXCR, one entry per CDR3 protein. The table lists around 320,000 distinct CDR3 sequences, 8% to 9.5% of them singletons. This rearrangement joins TRBV20-1 to TRBJ2-1; 14 bases are a match to TRBD2. Sequencing used PBMCs. The clonotype was recovered from a human donor in good health (CMV status not recorded). Some clones in this sample may be carry-over from other donors' samples. The CDR3 region has the DNA TGCAGTGCTAGCCTTCCGGGACTAGCGGGAGAGAAGACCTACAATGAGCAGTTCTTC. Protein: CSASLPGLAGEKTYNEQFF.